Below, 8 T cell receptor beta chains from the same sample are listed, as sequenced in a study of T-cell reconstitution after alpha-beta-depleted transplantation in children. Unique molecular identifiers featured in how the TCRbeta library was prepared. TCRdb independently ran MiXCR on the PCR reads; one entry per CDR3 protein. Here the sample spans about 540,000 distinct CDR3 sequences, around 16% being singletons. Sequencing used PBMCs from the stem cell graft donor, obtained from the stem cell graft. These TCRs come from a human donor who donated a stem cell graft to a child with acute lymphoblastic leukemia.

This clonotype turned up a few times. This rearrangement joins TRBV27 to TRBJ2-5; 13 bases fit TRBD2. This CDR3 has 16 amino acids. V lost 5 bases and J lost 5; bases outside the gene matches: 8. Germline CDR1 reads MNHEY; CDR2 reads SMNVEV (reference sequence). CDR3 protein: CASSTGLAGLLETQYF. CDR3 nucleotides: TGTGCCAGCAGTACGGGACTAGCGGGGCTCCTTGAGACCCAGTACTTC.

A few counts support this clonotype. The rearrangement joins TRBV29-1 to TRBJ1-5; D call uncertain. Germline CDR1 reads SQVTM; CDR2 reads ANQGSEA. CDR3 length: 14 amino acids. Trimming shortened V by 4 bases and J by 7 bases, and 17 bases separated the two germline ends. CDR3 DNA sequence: TGCAGCGTTGTCCTTCCGAAGGATAAACAGCCCCAGCATTTT. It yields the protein CSVVLPKDKQPQHF. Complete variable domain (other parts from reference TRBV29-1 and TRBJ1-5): SAVISQKPSRDICQRGTSLTIQCQVDSQVTMMFWYRQQPGQSLTLIATANQGSEATYESGFVIDKFPISRPNLTFSTLTVSNMSPEDSSIYLCSVVLPKDKQPQHFGDGTRLSIL.

This CDR3 is CSARVGGNYEQYF. In DNA form, the CDR3 reads TGCAGTGCTAGAGTTGGGGGAAACTACGAGCAGTACTTC. The genes are TRBV20-1 and TRBJ2-7; perhaps D is TRBD1 or TRBD2 (5 bases each). The germline V gene has CDR1 DFQATT and CDR2 SNEGSKA (reference sequence). The CDR3 length is 13 residues. Trimming took off 1 base at V and 3 bases at J, with 10 bases between the two ends.

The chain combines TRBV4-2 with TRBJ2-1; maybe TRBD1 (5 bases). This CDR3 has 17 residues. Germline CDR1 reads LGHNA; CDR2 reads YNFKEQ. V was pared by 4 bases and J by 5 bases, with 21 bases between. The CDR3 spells CASSLENTGTLDNEQFF. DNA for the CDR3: TGTGCCAGCAGCCTAGAGAACACAGGCACTCTAGACAATGAGCAGTTCTTC.

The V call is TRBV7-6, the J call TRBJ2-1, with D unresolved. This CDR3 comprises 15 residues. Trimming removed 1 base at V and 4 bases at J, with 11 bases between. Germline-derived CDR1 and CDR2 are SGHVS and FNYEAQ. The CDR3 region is CASSLVLELYNEQFF. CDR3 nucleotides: TGTGCCAGCAGCTTAGTTTTAGAACTATACAATGAGCAGTTCTTC.

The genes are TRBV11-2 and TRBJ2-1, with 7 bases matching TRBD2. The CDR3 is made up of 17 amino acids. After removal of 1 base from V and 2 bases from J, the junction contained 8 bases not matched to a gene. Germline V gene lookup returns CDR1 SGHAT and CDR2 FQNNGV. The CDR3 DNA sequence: TGTGCCAGCAGCTTAGCCCCTCCGGGAGGAGCCTACAATGAGCAGTTCTTC. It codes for CASSLAPPGGAYNEQFF.

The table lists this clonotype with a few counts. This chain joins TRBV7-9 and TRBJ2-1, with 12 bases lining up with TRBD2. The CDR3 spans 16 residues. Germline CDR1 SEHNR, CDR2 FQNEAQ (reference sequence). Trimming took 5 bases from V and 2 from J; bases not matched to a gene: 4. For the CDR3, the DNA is TGTGCCAGCAGCCCCCCTAGCGGGAGGGCCTACAATGAGCAGTTCTTC. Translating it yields CASSPPSGRAYNEQFF.

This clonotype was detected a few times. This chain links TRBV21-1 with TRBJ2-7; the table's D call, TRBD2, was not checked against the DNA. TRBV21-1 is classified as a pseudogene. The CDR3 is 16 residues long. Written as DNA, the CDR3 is TGTGCCAGCAGCCGAGTTGGGGGGGCCCTGCTCTACGAGCAGTACTTC. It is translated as CASSRVGGALLYEQYF.